A selection of T cell receptor beta chains follows, all from one sample in a study of blood T cell repertoires in COVID-19. Sequenced by immunoSEQ multiplex PCR; TCRdb stores in-frame clones only, minus some. The repertoire holds 200,000 to 250,000 clones, with roughly 90% as singletons. Sequencing was performed on peripheral blood. All receptors come from a woman aged 55-70 years with acute or convalescent COVID-19. Each CDR3 is given with its conserved first and last residue. D genes are given only for firm matches. Rows give clone size only sometimes, using once, few, many, or a class for an expanded clone.

cdr3_length: 15
j_call: TRBJ1-1
clone_size: -
v_call: TRBV5-6
d_call: -
cdr3_aa: CASSFWRGGRTEAFF
cdr3_nt: TGTGCCAGCAGCTTCTGGAGAGGGGGTCGGACTGAAGCTTTCTTT

cdr3_length: 14
j_call: TRBJ2-2
clone_size: -
v_call: TRBV6-4
d_call: TRBD1
cdr3_aa: CASSRDRNTGELFF
cdr3_nt: TGTGCCAGCAGTCGGGACAGGAACACCGGGGAGCTGTTTTTT

cdr3_length: 15
j_call: TRBJ2-2
clone_size: -
v_call: TRBV30
d_call: TRBD2
cdr3_aa: CAWRGAGAITGELFF
cdr3_nt: TGTGCCTGGAGGGGAGCGGGGGCTATCACCGGGGAGCTGTTTTTT

cdr3_length: 14
j_call: TRBJ1-5
clone_size: -
v_call: TRBV6-5
d_call: -
cdr3_aa: CASSSPSGNQPQHF
cdr3_nt: TGTGCCAGCAGTAGCCCTTCAGGGAATCAGCCCCAGCATTTT

cdr3_length: 13
j_call: TRBJ1-6
clone_size: -
v_call: TRBV7-3
d_call: TRBD1
cdr3_aa: CASSAGGNSPLHF
cdr3_nt: TGTGCCAGCAGCGCAGGGGGAAATTCACCCCTCCACTTT

cdr3_length: 13
j_call: TRBJ2-5
clone_size: -
v_call: TRBV11-3
d_call: -
cdr3_aa: CASALGAGETQYF
cdr3_nt: TGTGCCAGTGCTCTGGGGGCAGGGGAGACCCAGTACTTC

cdr3_length: 14
j_call: TRBJ1-1
clone_size: -
v_call: TRBV18
d_call: -
cdr3_aa: CASARVEGNTEAFF
cdr3_nt: TGTGCCAGCGCCCGGGTGGAGGGGAACACTGAAGCTTTCTTT

cdr3_length: 15
j_call: TRBJ2-2
clone_size: once
v_call: TRBV9
d_call: -
cdr3_aa: CASSAGTLNTGELFF
cdr3_nt: TGTGCCAGCAGCGCCGGGACTCTGAACACCGGGGAGCTGTTTTTT

cdr3_length: 14
j_call: TRBJ1-1
clone_size: -
v_call: TRBV19
d_call: -
cdr3_aa: CASSISGVNTEAFF
cdr3_nt: TGTGCCAGTAGTATCTCCGGTGTGAACACTGAAGCTTTCTTT

cdr3_length: 13
j_call: TRBJ2-2
clone_size: -
v_call: TRBV3-1/TRBV3-2
d_call: -
cdr3_aa: CASSQARAGELFF
cdr3_nt: TGTGCCAGCAGCCAAGCACGGGCCGGGGAGCTGTTTTTT

cdr3_length: 16
j_call: TRBJ2-3
clone_size: -
v_call: TRBV21-1
d_call: -
cdr3_aa: CASSIRDRPRTDTQYF
cdr3_nt: TGTGCCAGCAGCATTCGGGACAGGCCTCGCACAGATACGCAGTATTTT

cdr3_length: 14
j_call: TRBJ1-1
clone_size: -
v_call: TRBV5-6
d_call: TRBD1
cdr3_aa: CASSFQDRATEAFF
cdr3_nt: TGTGCCAGCAGCTTTCAGGACAGGGCCACTGAAGCTTTCTTT

cdr3_length: 16
j_call: TRBJ1-4
clone_size: -
v_call: TRBV4-2
d_call: TRBD1
cdr3_aa: CASSPFSGTGTEKLFF
cdr3_nt: TGTGCCAGCAGCCCGTTCTCCGGGACAGGGACTGAAAAACTGTTTTTT

cdr3_length: 16
j_call: TRBJ1-6
clone_size: -
v_call: TRBV5-1
d_call: -
cdr3_aa: CASSEQGRERNSPLHF
cdr3_nt: TGCGCCAGCAGCGAACAGGGTAGGGAGCGGAATTCACCCCTCCACTTT

cdr3_length: 13
j_call: TRBJ2-7
clone_size: -
v_call: TRBV19
d_call: -
cdr3_aa: CASSSSGAYEQYF
cdr3_nt: TGTGCCAGTAGTTCCAGCGGTGCCTACGAGCAGTACTTC

cdr3_length: 17
j_call: TRBJ1-4
clone_size: -
v_call: TRBV4-1
d_call: -
cdr3_aa: CASSQDGRPGANEKLFF
cdr3_nt: TGCGCCAGCAGCCAAGATGGAAGGCCGGGGGCTAATGAAAAACTGTTTTTT

cdr3_length: 17
j_call: TRBJ1-6
clone_size: -
v_call: TRBV19
d_call: TRBD1
cdr3_aa: CASSLGTVSSYNSPLHF
cdr3_nt: TGTGCCAGTAGTCTGGGGACAGTAAGCTCCTATAATTCACCCCTCCACTTT

cdr3_length: 14
j_call: TRBJ2-7
clone_size: -
v_call: TRBV28
d_call: -
cdr3_aa: CASRRTASSYEQYF
cdr3_nt: TGTGCCAGCAGACGGACAGCCAGCTCCTACGAGCAGTACTTC

cdr3_length: 14
j_call: TRBJ1-2
clone_size: -
v_call: TRBV5-4
d_call: TRBD1
cdr3_aa: CASSLGQGYYGYTF
cdr3_nt: TGTGCCAGCAGCTTAGGACAGGGATATTATGGCTACACCTTC

cdr3_length: 16
j_call: TRBJ2-2
clone_size: -
v_call: TRBV5-6
d_call: -
cdr3_aa: CASSFRGSLSTGELFF
cdr3_nt: TGTGCCAGCAGCTTCCGGGGGAGCCTTAGCACCGGGGAGCTGTTTTTT

cdr3_length: 14
j_call: TRBJ2-7
clone_size: -
v_call: TRBV7-2
d_call: -
cdr3_aa: CASRQGGSTSQQYF
cdr3_nt: TGTGCCAGCAGGCAGGGCGGATCTACGAGTCAGCAGTACTTC

cdr3_length: 17
j_call: TRBJ2-3
clone_size: once
v_call: TRBV7-8
d_call: -
cdr3_aa: CASSQTRGPSSTDTQYF
cdr3_nt: TGTGCCAGCAGCCAGACTAGGGGCCCTTCTAGCACAGATACGCAGTATTTT

cdr3_length: 14
j_call: TRBJ2-7
clone_size: -
v_call: TRBV20-1
d_call: TRBD1
cdr3_aa: CSASSGTGDSEQYF
cdr3_nt: TGCAGTGCTAGTAGTGGGACAGGGGACTCCGAGCAGTACTTC

cdr3_length: 14
j_call: TRBJ1-2
clone_size: few
v_call: TRBV7-9
d_call: -
cdr3_aa: CASSLLDGNYGYTF
cdr3_nt: TGTGCCAGCAGCTTACTCGACGGGAACTATGGCTACACCTTC

cdr3_length: 17
j_call: TRBJ2-2
clone_size: -
v_call: TRBV25-1
d_call: TRBD2
cdr3_aa: CASSEMAGGLYTGELFF
cdr3_nt: TGTGCCAGCAGTGAGATGGCGGGAGGACTATACACCGGGGAGCTGTTTTTT

cdr3_length: 17
j_call: TRBJ2-3
clone_size: -
v_call: TRBV7-9
d_call: TRBD2
cdr3_aa: CASSWGLAGGGADTQYF
cdr3_nt: TGTGCCAGCAGCTGGGGACTAGCGGGAGGAGGGGCAGATACGCAGTATTTT

cdr3_length: 14
j_call: TRBJ1-4
clone_size: -
v_call: TRBV5-1
d_call: -
cdr3_aa: CASSRGATNEKLFF
cdr3_nt: TGCGCCAGCAGCCGCGGAGCCACTAATGAAAAACTGTTTTTT

cdr3_length: 15
j_call: TRBJ1-6
clone_size: -
v_call: TRBV11-1
d_call: -
cdr3_aa: CASKLTSSYNSPLHF
cdr3_nt: TGTGCCAGCAAGCTCACGAGCTCCTATAATTCACCCCTCCACTTT

cdr3_length: 12
j_call: TRBJ1-2
clone_size: once
v_call: TRBV10-3
d_call: -
cdr3_aa: CAISSPVSGYTF
cdr3_nt: TGTGCCATCAGTAGTCCGGTTTCCGGCTACACCTTC

cdr3_length: 14
j_call: TRBJ1-1
clone_size: -
v_call: TRBV7-8
d_call: TRBD1
cdr3_aa: CASSNRDRGTEAFF
cdr3_nt: TGTGCCAGCAGCAACCGGGACAGGGGGACTGAAGCTTTCTTT

cdr3_length: 14
j_call: TRBJ1-3
clone_size: -
v_call: TRBV29-1
d_call: -
cdr3_aa: CSVDPQGSGNTIYF
cdr3_nt: TGCAGCGTTGATCCCCAGGGATCAGGAAACACCATATATTTT

cdr3_length: 11
j_call: TRBJ1-1
clone_size: -
v_call: TRBV30
d_call: -
cdr3_aa: CAFERNTEAFF
cdr3_nt: TGTGCCTTCGAGAGGAACACTGAAGCTTTCTTT

cdr3_length: 16
j_call: TRBJ1-4
clone_size: -
v_call: TRBV7-6
d_call: -
cdr3_aa: CASSPSGGLTNEKLFF
cdr3_nt: TGTGCCAGCAGCCCGTCGGGGGGGCTGACTAATGAAAAACTGTTTTTT

cdr3_length: 14
j_call: TRBJ2-1
clone_size: -
v_call: TRBV19
d_call: TRBD2
cdr3_aa: CASSRLAGPNEQFF
cdr3_nt: TGTGCCAGTAGTCGGCTAGCGGGGCCCAATGAGCAGTTCTTC

cdr3_length: 12
j_call: TRBJ1-5
clone_size: -
v_call: TRBV18
d_call: -
cdr3_aa: CASSPVDQPQHF
cdr3_nt: TGTGCCAGCTCACCTGTCGATCAGCCCCAGCATTTT

cdr3_length: 18
j_call: TRBJ2-1
clone_size: -
v_call: TRBV7-2
d_call: TRBD2
cdr3_aa: CASSSQRLGSGRGNEQFF
cdr3_nt: TGTGCCAGCAGCTCCCAACGGTTGGGTAGCGGGAGGGGCAATGAGCAGTTCTTC

cdr3_length: 17
j_call: TRBJ1-2
clone_size: -
v_call: TRBV5-6
d_call: -
cdr3_aa: CASSRTVLLSANYGYTF
cdr3_nt: TGTGCCAGCAGCCGGACAGTCCTCCTATCCGCTAACTATGGCTACACCTTC

cdr3_length: 16
j_call: TRBJ2-5
clone_size: -
v_call: TRBV24-1
d_call: TRBD1
cdr3_aa: CATSPGGQERFETQYF
cdr3_nt: TGTGCCACCAGTCCTGGGGGACAGGAGAGGTTTGAGACCCAGTACTTC

cdr3_length: 14
j_call: TRBJ2-7
clone_size: -
v_call: TRBV9
d_call: -
cdr3_aa: CASSPHSVSYEQYF
cdr3_nt: TGTGCCAGCAGCCCCCATAGCGTCTCCTACGAGCAGTACTTC

cdr3_length: 15
j_call: TRBJ2-4
clone_size: -
v_call: TRBV28
d_call: -
cdr3_aa: CASRVGGLAKNIQYF
cdr3_nt: TGTGCCAGCAGGGTTGGCGGGCTAGCCAAAAACATTCAGTACTTC

cdr3_length: 17
j_call: TRBJ2-2
clone_size: -
v_call: TRBV18
d_call: -
cdr3_aa: CASSPRPTREWAGELFF
cdr3_nt: TGTGCCAGCTCACCACGGCCGACCCGGGAGTGGGCCGGGGAGCTGTTTTTT

cdr3_length: 14
j_call: TRBJ1-2
clone_size: -
v_call: TRBV5-1
d_call: -
cdr3_aa: CASSERSSGYGYTF
cdr3_nt: TGCGCCAGCAGCGAGCGGTCGTCGGGGTATGGCTACACCTTC

cdr3_length: 14
j_call: TRBJ2-7
clone_size: -
v_call: TRBV6-2/TRBV6-3
d_call: TRBD2
cdr3_aa: CASSYLAGSYEQYF
cdr3_nt: TGTGCCAGCAGTTACCTAGCGGGTAGCTACGAGCAGTACTTC

cdr3_length: 18
j_call: TRBJ2-1
clone_size: -
v_call: TRBV6-1
d_call: TRBD2
cdr3_aa: CASRERRLAGAIYNEQFF
cdr3_nt: TGTGCCAGCAGAGAACGGCGACTAGCGGGGGCCATTTACAATGAGCAGTTCTTC

cdr3_length: 15
j_call: TRBJ1-2
clone_size: -
v_call: TRBV6-5
d_call: -
cdr3_aa: CASSYLPGAIYGYTF
cdr3_nt: TGTGCCAGCAGTTACCTTCCGGGAGCGATCTATGGCTACACCTTC

cdr3_length: 16
j_call: TRBJ1-3
clone_size: -
v_call: TRBV10-1
d_call: -
cdr3_aa: CASSPGTSNSGNTIYF
cdr3_nt: TGCGCCAGCAGTCCCGGGACATCAAACTCTGGAAACACCATATATTTT

cdr3_length: 20
j_call: TRBJ2-2
clone_size: -
v_call: TRBV15
d_call: TRBD2
cdr3_aa: CATSRKSGLAGLSNTGELFF
cdr3_nt: TGTGCCACCAGCAGGAAGAGTGGACTAGCGGGGCTCTCAAACACCGGGGAGCTGTTTTTT

cdr3_length: 15
j_call: TRBJ2-1
clone_size: few
v_call: TRBV10-1
d_call: -
cdr3_aa: CASSESGSSYNEQFF
cdr3_nt: TGCGCCAGCAGTGAGTCCGGGAGCTCCTACAATGAGCAGTTCTTC

cdr3_length: 13
j_call: TRBJ1-2
clone_size: -
v_call: TRBV7-9
d_call: -
cdr3_aa: CASSLRGGYGYTF
cdr3_nt: TGTGCCAGCAGCTTACGGGGGGGATATGGCTACACCTTC

cdr3_length: 18
j_call: TRBJ2-1
clone_size: -
v_call: TRBV18
d_call: TRBD2
cdr3_aa: CASSPPRLAGGLGNEQFF
cdr3_nt: TGTGCCAGCTCACCCCCCCGACTAGCGGGGGGGTTGGGGAATGAGCAGTTCTTC

cdr3_length: 17
j_call: TRBJ2-3
clone_size: -
v_call: TRBV10-2
d_call: TRBD2
cdr3_aa: CASSELAGVPHTVTQYF
cdr3_nt: TGCGCCAGCAGTGAGTTGGCGGGAGTACCCCACACCGTTACGCAGTATTTT

cdr3_length: 16
j_call: TRBJ1-5
clone_size: -
v_call: TRBV30
d_call: -
cdr3_aa: CAWSVRGGEGGQPQHF
cdr3_nt: TGTGCCTGGAGTGTACGAGGTGGGGAGGGCGGTCAGCCCCAGCATTTT

cdr3_length: 15
j_call: TRBJ1-3
clone_size: -
v_call: TRBV2
d_call: TRBD1
cdr3_aa: CASSAQGASGNTIYF
cdr3_nt: TGTGCCAGCAGTGCTCAGGGGGCCTCTGGAAACACCATATATTTT